One sample yielded the 32 T cell receptor beta chains listed below, sequenced in a study of blood T cell repertoires in COVID-19 (dated by TCRdb to 2020 to 2022). Receptors were amplified or captured by the immunoSEQ multiplex PCR assay. The table was pulled from immuneACCESS by TCRdb, which kept in-frame rearrangements only. Such tables lose some clones; where checked, under half of the loss comes from unresolved V genes, and the rest has no known cause. The sample table contains 230,000 or so clones; only one count was recorded for about 91% of them. The top ten hold under 2.5% of the sample. The sequencing input was PBMCs or T cells enriched from blood (not recorded which). The source is a woman aged 40 to 50 with acute COVID-19.

The V gene is TRBV27, the J gene TRBJ2-7, with D tentatively TRBD2 (6 bases). The CDR3 covers 14 residues. Deletions cut 4 bases from V and 2 bases from J, with 12 bases between. Germline CDR1 reads MNHEY; CDR2 reads SMNVEV (reference sequence). The CDR3 region is CASSSLAGPYEQYV. For the CDR3, the DNA is TGTGCCAGCAGTTCTTTGGCGGGACCCTACGAGCAGTACGTC.

This chain uses TRBV29-1 with TRBJ2-2, with unresolved D. With 4 bases removed from V and 1 base from J, the gap between germline ends came to 10 bases. CDR1 is SQVTM and CDR2 is ANQGSEA in the germline V gene. The CDR3 covers 14 residues. The DNA for the CDR3 is TGCAGCGTTGCCCCGCGCCTGAACACCGGGGAGCTGTTTTTT. It yields the protein CSVAPRLNTGELFF.

The rearrangement links TRBV25-1 to TRBJ1-4; D ambiguous. Per germline, CDR1 MGHDK and CDR2 SYGVNS. V shed 8 bases and J shed 7 bases, with 14 bases lying between them. The CDR3 consists of 13 residues. The CDR3 sequence is CASARPGGEKLFF. CDR3 in DNA: TGTGCCAGCGCGCGGCCAGGAGGTGAAAAACTGTTTTTT. The full variable domain, in which reference TRBV25-1 and TRBJ1-4 provide the parts outside the CDR3, is EADIYQTPRYLVIGTGKKITLECSQTMGHDKMYWYQQDPGMELHLIHYSYGVNSTEKGDLSSESTVSRIRTEHFPLTLESARPSHTSQYLCASARPGGEKLFFGSGTQLSVL.

V and J are TRBV19 and TRBJ2-5, with a possible D match to TRBD2 (6 bases). Trimming removed 3 bases at V and 0 bases at J, with 8 bases between. The CDR3 spans 14 residues. In germline, CDR1 is LNHDA, CDR2 SQIVND (reference sequence). CDR3 sequence: CASSMGGNQETQYF. CDR3 DNA sequence: TGTGCCAGTAGTATGGGGGGAAACCAAGAGACCCAGTACTTC.

The chain links TRBV30 to TRBJ2-2, with 7 bases fitting TRBD2. The germline V gene has CDR1 GTSNPN and CDR2 SVGIG (reference sequence). J lost 3 bases, V lost 1 base, and 5 bases had no gene match. CDR3 length: 15 residues. CDR3 nucleotide sequence: TGTGCCTGGAGTGCAGCGGGACTTTACACCGGGGAGCTGTTTTTT. This sequence encodes CAWSAAGLYTGELFF.

CDR3 sequence (DNA): TGTGCCACCAGCGGGACATACCGTGAAGCTTTCTTT. This sequence encodes CATSGTYREAFF. The chain combines TRBV15 with TRBJ1-1, with D perhaps matching TRBD1 (6 bases). The CDR3 loop spans 12 amino acids. Trimming took 5 bases from V and 7 from J, leaving 11 bases between them. The V gene's germline CDR1 is LNHNV and CDR2 YYDKDF (reference sequence).

The chain joins TRBV19 to TRBJ1-2, with D tentatively TRBD1 (5 bases). This CDR3 spans 13 amino acids. Germline V CDR1 and CDR2: LNHDA, SQIVND (reference sequence). The V and J ends lost 5 bases and 2 bases respectively, with 9 bases between them. The CDR3 DNA reads as TGTGCCAGTAGTGCGCAGGGAAACTATGGCTACACCTTC. Translating it yields CASSAQGNYGYTF.

This chain links TRBV5-1 with TRBJ2-2, with 7 positions matching TRBD2. The V segment lost 5 bases and the J segment 4 bases; nucleotides outside the gene matches: 5. This CDR3 spans 14 amino acids. CDR1 is SGHRS, CDR2 YFSETQ, per germline. The CDR3 here is CASRREGSTGELFF. The CDR3 region has the DNA TGCGCCAGCAGGAGGGAGGGGTCCACCGGGGAGCTGTTTTTT.

The rearrangement links TRBV19 to TRBJ1-2; D is undetermined. Germline assignment: CDR1 LNHDA and CDR2 SQIVND (reference sequence). The germline V and J ends were trimmed by 5 bases and 5 bases, with 12 bases remaining between them. The CDR3 is 13 amino acids. The CDR3 DNA is TGTGCCAGTAGTCCTGGGAGCCTATATGGCTACACCTTC. It yields the protein CASSPGSLYGYTF.

This chain joins TRBV5-1 and TRBJ2-2; 7 bases map to TRBD1. The V gene's germline CDR1 is SGHRS and CDR2 YFSETQ. V was pared by 8 bases and J by 0 bases, with 7 bases of the junction left unmatched. The CDR3 has 15 amino acids. This CDR3 is CASSQGDANTGELFF. DNA of the CDR3: TGCGCCAGTTCGCAGGGGGACGCGAACACCGGGGAGCTGTTTTTT.

The chain uses TRBV29-1 and TRBJ1-1; possibly TRBD1 for D (6 bases). The V gene's germline CDR1 is SQVTM and CDR2 ANQGSEA. Trimming took 7 bases from V and 0 from J, leaving 12 bases between them. The CDR3 spans 13 residues. The DNA for the CDR3 is TGCAGCGCAGGGGCTGGCATGAACACTGAAGCTTTCTTT. Residues: CSAGAGMNTEAFF.

As regards this clone: Other DNA variants within this sample encode the same CDR3. J is TRBJ1-1 and V is TRBV4-3; D call uncertain. There are 13 residues in the CDR3. CDR1 is LGHNA and CDR2 is YSLEER in the germline V gene. Trimming pared 3 bases from V and 5 bases from J, leaving 10 bases between. The CDR3 loop is CASSQERWTEAFF. CDR3 bases: TGCGCCAGCAGCCAGGAGCGTTGGACTGAAGCTTTCTTT.

This chain uses TRBV29-1 with TRBJ2-5; perhaps TRBD2 as D (6 bases). The V end was cut by 4 bases, the J end by 5 bases, with 11 bases between. The CDR3 length is 12 residues. CDR1 and CDR2 (germline): SQVTM, ANQGSEA. The CDR3 region is CSVAGGRETQYF. In DNA form, the CDR3 reads TGCAGCGTTGCTGGGGGGAGGGAGACCCAGTACTTC.

V is TRBV6-2 or TRBV6-3 and J is TRBJ1-5; the D gene is possibly TRBD1 (5 bases). Per germline, CDR1 MNHEY and CDR2 SVGEGT. The CDR3 runs 12 residues. V was shortened by 5 bases and J by 7 bases, with 9 bases between the two germline ends. Written as DNA, the CDR3 is TGTGCCAGCAGTCCGACAGTGCAGCCCCAGCATTTT. Its translation: CASSPTVQPQHF.

The chain combines TRBV11-3 with TRBJ1-1, with D possibly being TRBD1 (6 bases). The CDR3 totals 14 residues. V dropped 8 bases and J dropped 0 bases, with 13 bases sitting between them. CDR1 is SGHNT, CDR2 YENEEA, per germline. The CDR3 is CASGRTAMNTEAFF. DNA for the CDR3: TGTGCCAGCGGCCGGACAGCTATGAACACTGAAGCTTTCTTT.

The rearrangement joins TRBV7-2 to TRBJ1-1; D remains ambiguous. Germline CDR1 reads SGHTA; CDR2 reads FQGNSA. There are 13 residues in the CDR3. Trimming cost V 2 bases and J 4 bases, with 8 bases left between them. The CDR3 nucleotides are TGTGCCAGCAGCTTACGAGAGGGCACTGAAGCTTTCTTT. It encodes CASSLREGTEAFF.

This clone has just a few counts. The V gene is TRBV19, the J gene TRBJ1-5; TRBD1 might be the D (6 bases). This CDR3 is built from 15 residues. CDR1 and CDR2 (germline): LNHDA, SQIVND (reference sequence). V was cut by 3 bases and J by 6 bases, with 15 bases left in between. CDR3 sequence (DNA): TGTGCCAGTAGTATCGGGGGGCGGAGGGGTCAGCCCCAGCATTTT. The encoded protein is CASSIGGRRGQPQHF.

The V gene is TRBV6-5, the J gene TRBJ1-1, with D possibly being TRBD1 (5 bases). CDR3 length equals 14 residues. Per the germline V gene, CDR1 is MNHEY and CDR2 is SVGAGI. Trimming cost V 7 bases and J 1 base, with 13 bases left between them. CDR3 loop: CASTVFTGNTEAFF. The CDR3 DNA reads as TGTGCCAGCACCGTCTTCACAGGGAACACTGAAGCTTTCTTT.

This clone was observed a single time. The rearrangement links TRBV3-1 (or the pseudogene TRBV3-2) to TRBJ2-7; TRBD2 matches 7 bases. V shed 2 bases and J 9 bases; nucleotides not matched to a gene: 19. Per germline, CDR1 LGHDT and CDR2 YNNKEL (reference sequence). This CDR3 spans 17 amino acids. Written as DNA, the CDR3 is TGTGCCAGCAGCCAACTCCGGGGGAGGGGTACACTTACCGGGCAGTACTTC. It translates to CASSQLRGRGTLTGQYF.

This sequence joins TRBV2 and TRBJ1-3; TRBD1 matches 9 bases. The germline CDR1 and CDR2 sequences are SNHLY and FYNNEI. The J segment lost 0 bases and the V segment lost 5 bases, leaving 5 bases of the junction unmatched. The CDR3 is 16 residues long. The CDR3 here is CASSYRDRVSGNTIYF. In DNA form, the CDR3 reads TGTGCCAGCAGTTATCGGGACAGGGTCTCTGGAAACACCATATATTTT.

This chain links TRBV4-3 with TRBJ1-1; possible D gene TRBD1, 5 bases. The ends were cut back, 0 bases at V and 2 bases at J, with 10 bases in the middle. Germline CDR1 and CDR2: LGHNA and YSLEER. The CDR3 length is 15 residues. The chain's CDR3 is CASSQDPRANTEAFF. The CDR3 region has the DNA TGCGCCAGCAGCCAAGACCCCAGGGCTAACACTGAAGCTTTCTTT.

The chain's CDR3 is CATSDRQGVNTGELFF. CDR3 nucleotide sequence: TGTGCCACCAGTGATAGACAGGGGGTGAACACCGGGGAGCTGTTTTTT. The chain combines TRBV24-1 with TRBJ2-2; TRBD1 matches at 9 bases. Germline V gives CDR1 KGHDR, CDR2 SFDVKD. J gave up 1 base and V 3 bases, and 2 bases lay outside the gene matches. The CDR3 spans 16 residues.

The V gene is TRBV15, the J gene TRBJ1-5; tentatively, D is TRBD1 (6 bases). The V gene lost 8 bases and the J gene lost 3 bases, with 8 bases spanning the gap. CDR1 is LNHNV and CDR2 is YYDKDF in the germline V gene (reference sequence). The length of the CDR3 is 12 residues. The CDR3 coding sequence is TGTGCCACCTCAGGGGTCAATCAGCCCCAGCATTTT. Translation gives CATSGVNQPQHF.

V gene TRBV7-8 combines with J gene TRBJ1-4; 7 bases map to TRBD1. This CDR3 has 16 residues. The junction had 10 bases not matched to a gene; V was cut back by 3 bases and J by 6 bases. From germline, CDR1 is SGHVS and CDR2 FQNEAQ. DNA for the CDR3: TGTGCCAGCAGCTTGGTGATGCAGGGGGGCGATGAAAAACTGTTTTTT. Its translation: CASSLVMQGGDEKLFF.

The chain recombines TRBV7-9 with TRBJ2-3, with 7 bases matching TRBD1. CDR3 length: 14 amino acids. The germline CDR1 and CDR2 sequences are SEHNR and FQNEAQ (reference sequence). V lost 5 bases, J lost 6 bases, and 8 bases stayed unmatched. The CDR3 is CASSRGGQYDTQYF. The CDR3 region has the DNA TGTGCCAGCAGCCGAGGGGGCCAATACGATACGCAGTATTTT.

The V call is TRBV18, the J call TRBJ2-5; no reliable D call. The CDR3 loop spans 12 amino acids. Trimming shortened V by 3 bases and J by 4 bases, and 6 bases separated the two germline ends. The germline V gene has CDR1 KGHSH and CDR2 LQKENI. The CDR3 nucleotides are TGTGCCAGCTCACCGGCTAGAGAGACCCAGTACTTC. It codes for CASSPARETQYF.

To note about this clone: Other nucleotide sequences in the sample specify the same CDR3. This chain joins TRBV6-2 or TRBV6-3 and TRBJ2-7; 7 bases are shared with TRBD1. This CDR3 spans 15 amino acids. Per germline, CDR1 MNHEY and CDR2 SVGEGT. The ends lost 0 bases at V and 3 bases at J; junction bases unmatched: 5. DNA for the CDR3: TGTGCCAGCAGTTACTCAGGGGACAGCAGCTACGAGCAGTACTTC. Its protein is CASSYSGDSSYEQYF.

This rearrangement joins TRBV21-1 to TRBJ2-1; the listed D gene, TRBD2, was not tested against the DNA. TRBV21-1 is noted as a pseudogene. CDR3 length equals 17 residues. The chain's CDR3 is CASSKPSNSGGNNEQFF. The DNA for the CDR3 is TGTGCCAGCAGCAAACCATCAAACAGCGGCGGTAACAATGAGCAGTTCTTC.

The chain couples TRBV7-2 to TRBJ1-1; the match to TRBD1 covers 7 bases. The CDR3 spans 15 residues. V lost 5 bases and J lost 4; bases outside the gene matches: 10. Germline CDR1 reads SGHTA; CDR2 reads FQGNSA. CDR3 nucleotide sequence: TGTGCCAGCAGCCGGCCCGGGTCAGGGGGCACTGAAGCTTTCTTT. Encoded protein: CASSRPGSGGTEAFF.

Only one count was recorded for this clone. This chain joins TRBV7-8 and TRBJ1-1, with 8 bases aligning to TRBD1. The V segment lost 0 bases and the J segment 2 bases; nucleotides outside the gene matches: 17. Germline CDR1 SGHVS, CDR2 FQNEAQ. The CDR3 has 20 residues. As DNA, the CDR3 is TGTGCCAGCAGCTTAGCGTTATCCGGGGCAGGGGGCGATAGTAACACTGAAGCTTTCTTT. The encoded protein is CASSLALSGAGGDSNTEAFF. The entire variable domain, with the rest obtained from reference TRBV7-8 and TRBJ1-1, is as follows: GAGVSQSPRYKVAKRGQDVALRCDPISGHVSLFWYQQALGQGPEFLTYFQNEAQLDKSGLPSDRFFAERPEGSVSTLKIQRTQQEDSAVYLCASSLALSGAGGDSNTEAFFGQGTRLTVV.

The rearrangement uses TRBV7-9 and TRBJ1-2, with a weak D call TRBD1 (6 bases). The CDR3 totals 16 residues. Trimming left V 0 bases short and J 0 bases short, with 11 bases between. Germline V gene sequence: CDR1 SEHNR, CDR2 FQNEAQ (reference sequence). CDR3 in amino acids: CASSLARGVTNYGYTF. The CDR3 DNA reads as TGTGCCAGCAGCTTAGCCAGGGGAGTCACTAACTATGGCTACACCTTC.

The rearrangement joins TRBV19 to TRBJ1-1; TRBD1 agrees at 7 bases. CDR1 is LNHDA and CDR2 is SQIVND in the germline V gene (reference sequence). Germline trimming cut 10 bases from V and 1 base from J; bases unmatched to any gene: 9. There are 14 residues in the CDR3. In nucleotides, the CDR3 is TGTGCCACCAGGACAGGCCCTGCGAACACTGAAGCTTTCTTT. It encodes CATRTGPANTEAFF.